A selection of T cell receptor beta chains follows, all from one sample in a study of cytomegalovirus exposure and HLA in healthy donors. Method: immunoSEQ multiplex PCR; TCRdb's copy keeps in-frame clones and lacks some. The table lists around 98,000 clones, around 76% of them singletons. The specimen sequenced was PBMCs. The receptors were sampled from a human donor in good health. The CDR3 runs from the conserved cysteine through the conserved F or W.

v_call: TRBV27
cdr3_aa: CASSFGGDEKLFF

v_call: TRBV19
cdr3_aa: CASSRGTGGQPQHF

v_call: TRBV5-1
cdr3_aa: CASSRLGPDTQYF

v_call: TRBV10-1
cdr3_aa: CASSEFGQPQHF

v_call: TRBV10-2
cdr3_aa: CASSGQDVSGYTF

v_call: TRBV18
cdr3_aa: CASSGILNTGELFF

v_call: TRBV19
cdr3_aa: CASRLDRDDEQFF

v_call: TRBV7-2
cdr3_aa: CASSSRGGMTGELFF

v_call: TRBV6-1
cdr3_aa: CAISGEANTEAFF

v_call: TRBV5-1
cdr3_aa: CASSLDYQSYNEQFF

v_call: TRBV7-2
cdr3_aa: CASTASSGSTDTQYF

v_call: TRBV13
cdr3_aa: CASSVYRGYEQYF

v_call: TRBV19
cdr3_aa: CASSTQRRLAGDNEQYF

v_call: TRBV5-1
cdr3_aa: CASSLGTGAANYGYTF

v_call: TRBV19
cdr3_aa: CASSITGGNYGYTF

v_call: TRBV5-1
cdr3_aa: CASSTATSGSYNEQFF

v_call: TRBV6-1
cdr3_aa: CASSSQGSSYEQYF

v_call: TRBV6-5
cdr3_aa: CASIAPGGNYEQYF

v_call: TRBV6-5
cdr3_aa: CASSYSQGVYGYTF

v_call: TRBV5-4
cdr3_aa: CASSLQAMAYGYTF

v_call: TRBV10-2
cdr3_aa: CASRYSWTTNEKLFF

v_call: TRBV30
cdr3_aa: CAWSGGRAGTGELFF

v_call: TRBV7-9
cdr3_aa: CASSFRTGAGELFF

v_call: TRBV30
cdr3_aa: CAWSEEAGGYTF

v_call: TRBV4-3
cdr3_aa: CASSQGLQGVTYEQYF

v_call: TRBV5-4
cdr3_aa: CASSLAEGTGGFETQYF

v_call: TRBV7-9
cdr3_aa: CSSSLDRVEAFF

v_call: TRBV25-1
cdr3_aa: CASSARVKTGANVLTF

v_call: TRBV7-9
cdr3_aa: CASSDGTLGIAGVSYEQYF

v_call: TRBV2
cdr3_aa: CASSDIGGACVGVF

v_call: TRBV19
cdr3_aa: CASSDTGGWDTGELFF

v_call: TRBV5-1
cdr3_aa: CASSLMASGSNEQFF

v_call: TRBV5-1
cdr3_aa: CASSLGQGEAFF

v_call: TRBV19
cdr3_aa: CASSIDYPGGKNIQYF

v_call: TRBV15
cdr3_aa: CATSRGGLAGGYEQYF

v_call: TRBV6-1
cdr3_aa: CASSDGSGNTIYF

v_call: TRBV9
cdr3_aa: CASSVVNGRGPDTQYF

v_call: TRBV5-4
cdr3_aa: CASSALTRNYNEQFF

v_call: TRBV7-9
cdr3_aa: CASSLVGTGGTGSPLHF

v_call: TRBV5-1
cdr3_aa: CASSREGYESIQYF

v_call: TRBV7-6
cdr3_aa: CASSLRRGTSYNEQFF

v_call: TRBV9
cdr3_aa: CASSVAAGVGDTQYF

v_call: TRBV5-1
cdr3_aa: CASSSDRGRGNTIYF

v_call: TRBV19
cdr3_aa: CASSIDSTAYQPQHF

v_call: TRBV5-1
cdr3_aa: CASSLGTGAEGYTF

v_call: TRBV10-3
cdr3_aa: CAISDGQGNEKLFF

v_call: TRBV7-7
cdr3_aa: CASSFISVGARTEAFF

v_call: TRBV7-8
cdr3_aa: CASSLKAGIYEQYF

v_call: TRBV10-3
cdr3_aa: CAISPSNQPQHF

v_call: TRBV29-1
cdr3_aa: CSVEEIRDRQYNEQFF

v_call: TRBV4-1
cdr3_aa: CASSHPGLGESPLHF

v_call: TRBV4-3
cdr3_aa: CASSPRGRGGNEKLFF

v_call: TRBV5-1
cdr3_aa: CASSLGILGTGELFF

v_call: TRBV5-4
cdr3_aa: CASSRDLGDEKLFF